What follows is one T cell receptor (beta chain) and its context. The antigen is not known. CDR3 length equals 14 residues. Germline-derived CDR1 and CDR2 are LNHDA and SQIVND (reference sequence). Trimming removed 4 bases from V and 4 bases from J; junction bases left unmatched: 3. The record originates from a study of blood T cells in healthy people across ages. Findings of the study overall: A strong correlation between TCR beta diversity and naive T cell percentage was seen. When set beside aged donors, long-lived donors presented more naive CD4+ cells and higher diversity.

The second PCR ran roughly 7 to 12 cycles with a sample-barcoded 5' primer and J-beta primers. Tagging of each cDNA molecule was performed by a template-switch adaptor with 12 random nucleotides. In TCRdb, the 5' RACE reads were re-called with MiXCR into one record per CDR3 protein. This sample has about 1.8 million distinct CDR3 sequences, with about 50% found just once. Material: blood. The receptor comes from a woman aged 40-49 years in good health. The chain couples TRBV19 to TRBJ2-1, with 8 bases lining up with TRBD1. The CDR3 is CASSNRDRYNEQFF. Written as DNA, the CDR3 is TGTGCCAGTAGTAACCGGGACAGGTACAATGAGCAGTTCTTC.